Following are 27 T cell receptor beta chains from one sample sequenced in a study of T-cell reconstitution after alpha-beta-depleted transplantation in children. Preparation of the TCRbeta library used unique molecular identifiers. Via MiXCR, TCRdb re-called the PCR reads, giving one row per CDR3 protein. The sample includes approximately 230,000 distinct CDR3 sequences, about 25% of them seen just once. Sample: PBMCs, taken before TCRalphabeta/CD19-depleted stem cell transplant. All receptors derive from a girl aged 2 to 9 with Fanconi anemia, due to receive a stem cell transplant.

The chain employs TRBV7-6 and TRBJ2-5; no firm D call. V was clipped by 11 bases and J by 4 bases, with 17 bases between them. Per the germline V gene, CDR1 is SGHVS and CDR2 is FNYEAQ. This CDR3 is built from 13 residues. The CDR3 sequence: CASVRLEAETQYF. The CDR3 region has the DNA TGTGCCTCGGTTCGGCTAGAGGCAGAGACCCAGTACTTC.

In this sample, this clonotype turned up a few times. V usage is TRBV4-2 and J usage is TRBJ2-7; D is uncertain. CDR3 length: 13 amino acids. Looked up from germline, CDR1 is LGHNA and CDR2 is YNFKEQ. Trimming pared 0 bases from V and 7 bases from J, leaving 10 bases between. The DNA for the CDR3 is TGTGCCAGCAGCCAAGATGAGGTGAAGGAGCAGTACTTC. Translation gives CASSQDEVKEQYF.

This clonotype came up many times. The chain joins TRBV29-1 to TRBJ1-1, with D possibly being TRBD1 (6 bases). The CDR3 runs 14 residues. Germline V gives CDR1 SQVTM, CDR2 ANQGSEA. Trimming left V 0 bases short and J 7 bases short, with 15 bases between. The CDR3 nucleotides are TGCAGCGTTGAAGAAATACAGGGAGTAGGTGAAGCTTTCTTT. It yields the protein CSVEEIQGVGEAFF. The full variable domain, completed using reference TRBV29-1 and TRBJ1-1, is SAVISQKPSRDICQRGTSLTIQCQVDSQVTMMFWYRQQPGQSLTLIATANQGSEATYESGFVIDKFPISRPNLTFSTLTVSNMSPEDSSIYLCSVEEIQGVGEAFFGQGTRLTVV.

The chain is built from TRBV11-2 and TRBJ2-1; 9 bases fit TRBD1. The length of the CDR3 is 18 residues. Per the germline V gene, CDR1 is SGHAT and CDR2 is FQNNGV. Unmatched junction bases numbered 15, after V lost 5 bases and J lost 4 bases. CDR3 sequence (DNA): TGTGCCAGCAGCGTCCCTCCTTGGGGGGGACAGGGTTACAATGAGCAGTTCTTC. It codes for CASSVPPWGGQGYNEQFF.

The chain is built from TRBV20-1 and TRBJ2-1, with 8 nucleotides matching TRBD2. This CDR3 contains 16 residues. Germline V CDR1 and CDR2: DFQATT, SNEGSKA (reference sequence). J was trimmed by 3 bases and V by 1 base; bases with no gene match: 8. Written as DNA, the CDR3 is TGCAGTGCTAGAGTAGGGAGCGGGGGCCACTACAATGAGCAGTTCTTC. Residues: CSARVGSGGHYNEQFF.

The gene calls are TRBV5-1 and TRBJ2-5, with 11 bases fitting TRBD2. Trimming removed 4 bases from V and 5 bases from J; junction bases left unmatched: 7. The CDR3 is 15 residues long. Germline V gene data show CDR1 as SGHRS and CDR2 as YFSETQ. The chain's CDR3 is CASSILAGVTETQYF. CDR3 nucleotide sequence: TGCGCCAGCAGCATACTAGCGGGAGTGACGGAGACCCAGTACTTC.

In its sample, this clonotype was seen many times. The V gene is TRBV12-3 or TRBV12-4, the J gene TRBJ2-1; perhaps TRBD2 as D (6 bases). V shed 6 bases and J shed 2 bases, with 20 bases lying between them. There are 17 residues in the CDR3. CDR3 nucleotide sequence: TGTGCCAGCAGGCGGGAACAGGCAATAGGCCCCTACAATGAGCAGTTCTTC. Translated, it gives CASRREQAIGPYNEQFF.

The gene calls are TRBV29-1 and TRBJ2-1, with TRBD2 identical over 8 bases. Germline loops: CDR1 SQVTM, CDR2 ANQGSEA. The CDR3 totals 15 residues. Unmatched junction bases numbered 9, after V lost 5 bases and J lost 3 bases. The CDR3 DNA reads TGCAGCGTTTCAATAGCGGGGAATAACTACAATGAGCAGTTCTTC. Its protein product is CSVSIAGNNYNEQFF.

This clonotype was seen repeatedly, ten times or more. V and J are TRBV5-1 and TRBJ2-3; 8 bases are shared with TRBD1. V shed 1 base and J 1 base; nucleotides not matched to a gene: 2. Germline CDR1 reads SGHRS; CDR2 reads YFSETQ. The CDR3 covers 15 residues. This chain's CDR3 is CASSLKQGGTDTQYF. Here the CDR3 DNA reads TGCGCCAGCAGCTTGAAACAGGGGGGCACAGATACGCAGTATTTT. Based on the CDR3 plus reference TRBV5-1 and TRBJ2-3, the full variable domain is KAGVTQTPRYLIKTRGQQVTLSCSPISGHRSVSWYQQTPGQGLQFLFEYFSETQRNKGNFPGRFSGRQFSNSRSEMNVSTLELGDSALYLCASSLKQGGTDTQYFGPGTRLTVL.

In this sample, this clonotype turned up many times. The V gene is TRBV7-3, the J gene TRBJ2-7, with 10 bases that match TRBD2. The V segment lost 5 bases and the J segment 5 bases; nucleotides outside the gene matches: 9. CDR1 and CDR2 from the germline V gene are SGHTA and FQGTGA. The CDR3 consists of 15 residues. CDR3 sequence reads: CASSPSLAGVHEQYF. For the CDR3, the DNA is TGTGCCAGCAGCCCTAGTCTAGCGGGAGTCCACGAGCAGTACTTC.

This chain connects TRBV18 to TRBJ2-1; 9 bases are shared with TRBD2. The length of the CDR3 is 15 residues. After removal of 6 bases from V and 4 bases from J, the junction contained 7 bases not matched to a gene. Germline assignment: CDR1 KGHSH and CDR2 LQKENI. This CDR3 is CASSFIAGEYNEQFF. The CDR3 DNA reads TGTGCCAGCTCCTTCATAGCGGGGGAGTACAATGAGCAGTTCTTC.

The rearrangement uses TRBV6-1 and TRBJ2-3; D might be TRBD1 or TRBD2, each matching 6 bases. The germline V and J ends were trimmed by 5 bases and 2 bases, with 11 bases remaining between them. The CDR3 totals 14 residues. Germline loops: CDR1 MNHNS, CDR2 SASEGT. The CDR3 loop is CASSTRGPTDTQYF. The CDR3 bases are TGTGCCAGCAGTACCCGGGGGCCCACAGATACGCAGTATTTT.

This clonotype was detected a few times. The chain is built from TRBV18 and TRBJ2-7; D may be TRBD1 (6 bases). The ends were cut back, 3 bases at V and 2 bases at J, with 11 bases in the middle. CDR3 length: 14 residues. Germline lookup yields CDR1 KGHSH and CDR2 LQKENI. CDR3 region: CASSPRTATYEQYF. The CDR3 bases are TGTGCCAGCTCACCGAGGACAGCCACCTACGAGCAGTACTTC.

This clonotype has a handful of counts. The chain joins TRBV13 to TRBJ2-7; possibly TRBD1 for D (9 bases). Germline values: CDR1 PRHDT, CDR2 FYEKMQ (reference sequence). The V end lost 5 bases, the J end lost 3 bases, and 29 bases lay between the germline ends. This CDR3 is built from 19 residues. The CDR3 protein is CASSRRQGVGGGLDYEQYF. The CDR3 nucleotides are TGTGCCAGCAGCAGGCGACAGGGGGTCGGCGGGGGGCTGGACTACGAGCAGTACTTC.

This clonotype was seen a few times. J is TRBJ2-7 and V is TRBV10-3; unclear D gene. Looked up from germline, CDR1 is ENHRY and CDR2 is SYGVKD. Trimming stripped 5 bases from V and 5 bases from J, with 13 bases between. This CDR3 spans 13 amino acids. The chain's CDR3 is CAISLGFSNEQYF. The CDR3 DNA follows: TGTGCCATCAGTCTAGGGTTCTCGAACGAGCAGTACTTC.

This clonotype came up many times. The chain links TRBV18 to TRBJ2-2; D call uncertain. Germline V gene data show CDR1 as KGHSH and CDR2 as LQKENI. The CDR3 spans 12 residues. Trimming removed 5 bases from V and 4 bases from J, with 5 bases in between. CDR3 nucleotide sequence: TGTGCCAGCTCAGGGCGCACCGGGGAGCTGTTTTTT. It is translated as CASSGRTGELFF.

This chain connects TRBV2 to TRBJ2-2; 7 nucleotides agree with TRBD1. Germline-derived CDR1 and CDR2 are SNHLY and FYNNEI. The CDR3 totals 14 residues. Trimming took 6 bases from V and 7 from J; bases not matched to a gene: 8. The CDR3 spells CASSADRESGELFF. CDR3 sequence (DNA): TGTGCCAGCAGCGCAGACAGGGAAAGCGGGGAGCTGTTTTTT.

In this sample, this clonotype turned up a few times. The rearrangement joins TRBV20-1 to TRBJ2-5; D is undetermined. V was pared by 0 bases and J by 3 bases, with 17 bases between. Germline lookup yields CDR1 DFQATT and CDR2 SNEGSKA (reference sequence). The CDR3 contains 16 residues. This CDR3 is CSARDLYTEPEETQYF. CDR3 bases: TGCAGTGCTAGAGACCTATACACGGAACCAGAAGAGACCCAGTACTTC.

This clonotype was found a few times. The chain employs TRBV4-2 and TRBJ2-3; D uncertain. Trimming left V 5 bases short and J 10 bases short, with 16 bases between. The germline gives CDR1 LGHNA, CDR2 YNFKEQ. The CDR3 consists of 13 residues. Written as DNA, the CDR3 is TGTGCCAGCAGCGTAGCCGCCGGATATCCGCAGTATTTT. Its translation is CASSVAAGYPQYF.

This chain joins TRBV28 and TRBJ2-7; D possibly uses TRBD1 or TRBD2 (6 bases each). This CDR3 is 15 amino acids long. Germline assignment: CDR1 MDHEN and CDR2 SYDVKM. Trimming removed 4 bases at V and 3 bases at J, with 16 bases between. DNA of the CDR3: TGTGCCAGCAGTTCAAGGAGGGGGGATGGCTACGAGCAGTACTTC. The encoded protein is CASSSRRGDGYEQYF.

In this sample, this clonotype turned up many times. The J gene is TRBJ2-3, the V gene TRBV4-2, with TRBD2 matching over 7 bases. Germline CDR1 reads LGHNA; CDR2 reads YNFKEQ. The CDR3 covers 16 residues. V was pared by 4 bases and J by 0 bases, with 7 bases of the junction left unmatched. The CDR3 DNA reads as TGTGCCAGCAGCCTAGGGGAGGGGCCTAGCACAGATACGCAGTATTTT. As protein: CASSLGEGPSTDTQYF.

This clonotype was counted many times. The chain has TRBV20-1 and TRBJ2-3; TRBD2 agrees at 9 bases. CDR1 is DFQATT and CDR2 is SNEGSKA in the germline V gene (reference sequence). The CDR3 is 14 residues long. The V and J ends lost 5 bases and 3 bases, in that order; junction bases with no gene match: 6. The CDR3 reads CSAPSSGTTDTQYF. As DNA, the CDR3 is TGCAGTGCTCCGTCTAGCGGGACTACAGATACGCAGTATTTT.

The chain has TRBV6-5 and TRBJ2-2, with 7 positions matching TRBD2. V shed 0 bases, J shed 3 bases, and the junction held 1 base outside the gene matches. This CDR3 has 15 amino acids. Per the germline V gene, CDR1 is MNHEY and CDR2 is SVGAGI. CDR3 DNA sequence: TGTGCCAGCAGTTACTCTGCGGGGGACACCGGGGAGCTGTTTTTT. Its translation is CASSYSAGDTGELFF.

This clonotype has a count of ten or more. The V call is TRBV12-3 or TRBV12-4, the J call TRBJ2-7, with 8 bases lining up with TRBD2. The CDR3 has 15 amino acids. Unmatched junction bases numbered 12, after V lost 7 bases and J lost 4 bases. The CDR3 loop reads CASKFTGGVEYEQYF. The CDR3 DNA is TGTGCCAGCAAGTTTACGGGAGGGGTGGAATACGAGCAGTACTTC.

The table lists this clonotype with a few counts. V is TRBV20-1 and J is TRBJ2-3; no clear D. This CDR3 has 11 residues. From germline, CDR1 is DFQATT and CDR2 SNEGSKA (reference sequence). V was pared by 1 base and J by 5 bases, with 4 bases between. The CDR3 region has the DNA TGCAGTGCTAGAGCAAGAGATACGCAGTATTTT. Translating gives CSARARDTQYF.

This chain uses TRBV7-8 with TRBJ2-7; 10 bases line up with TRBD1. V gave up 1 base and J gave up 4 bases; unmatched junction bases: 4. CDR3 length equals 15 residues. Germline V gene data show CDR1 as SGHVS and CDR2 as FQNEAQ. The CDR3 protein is CASSLGGQGWYEQYF. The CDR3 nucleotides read TGTGCCAGCAGCTTAGGGGGACAGGGGTGGTACGAGCAGTACTTC.

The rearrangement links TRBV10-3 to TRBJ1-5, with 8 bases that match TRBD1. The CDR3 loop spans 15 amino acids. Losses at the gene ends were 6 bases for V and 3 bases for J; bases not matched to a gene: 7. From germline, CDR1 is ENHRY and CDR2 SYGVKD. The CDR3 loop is CAIRPSGQVNQPQHF. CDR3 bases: TGTGCCATCAGACCCTCGGGACAGGTCAATCAGCCCCAGCATTTT.